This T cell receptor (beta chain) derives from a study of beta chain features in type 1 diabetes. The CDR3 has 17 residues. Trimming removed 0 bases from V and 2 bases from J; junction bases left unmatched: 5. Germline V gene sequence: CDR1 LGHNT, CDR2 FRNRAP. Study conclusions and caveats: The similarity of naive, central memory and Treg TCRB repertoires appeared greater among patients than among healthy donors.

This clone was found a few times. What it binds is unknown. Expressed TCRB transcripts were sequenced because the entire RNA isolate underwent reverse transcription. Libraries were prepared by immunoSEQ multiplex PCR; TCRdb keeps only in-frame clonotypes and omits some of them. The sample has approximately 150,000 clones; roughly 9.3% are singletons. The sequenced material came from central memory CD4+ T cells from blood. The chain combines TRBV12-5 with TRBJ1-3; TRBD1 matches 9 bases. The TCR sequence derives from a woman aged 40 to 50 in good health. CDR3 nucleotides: TGTGCTAGTGGTTTGGTACAGGGGGCGCGGGCTGGAAACACCATATATTTT. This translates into CASGLVQGARAGNTIYF.